These 21 T cell receptor beta chains were all obtained from the same sample, sequenced in a study of breast tumors, draining lymph nodes, adjacent tissues. The lymph nodes were axillary draining lymph nodes from breast cancer patients. One entry per CDR3 protein, called by TCRdb with MiXCR from the multiplex PCR reads. The data show approximately 200,000 distinct CDR3 sequences, around 33% seen once. The material sequenced was axillary lymph node tissue. The receptors were sampled from a female donor with breast cancer. Some clones in this sample may be carry-over from other donors' samples.

The sample holds a few counts of this clonotype. This may stem from a read error, because a much larger clone lies one nucleotide away. The chain recombines TRBV11-2 with TRBJ2-5; D may match TRBD1 or TRBD2 (5 bases each). In germline, CDR1 is SGHAT, CDR2 FQNNGV. Trimming cost V 4 bases and J 7 bases, with 13 bases left between them. The CDR3 is 13 amino acids. The chain's CDR3 is CASSSGTVPTQYF. In DNA form, the CDR3 reads TGTGCCAGCAGCTCCGGGACGGTGCCGACCCAGTACTTC. Full variable domain (remainder filled in from reference TRBV11-2 and TRBJ2-5): EAGVAQSPRYKIIEKRQSVAFWCNPISGHATLYWYQQILGQGPKLLIQFQNNGVVDDSQLPKDRFSAERLKGVDSTLKIQPAKLEDSAVYLCASSSGTVPTQYFGPGTRLLVL.

There are a few counts of this clonotype. A clone one base away is much larger, so this may be a read error. The V and J genes are TRBV9 and TRBJ2-7; tentatively, D is TRBD1 (5 bases). With 2 bases removed from V and 9 bases from J, the gap between germline ends came to 24 bases. This CDR3 comprises 16 residues. Germline loops: CDR1 SGDLS, CDR2 YYNGEE. The CDR3 here is CASSVSVSGQSHAQYF. CDR3 coding DNA: TGTGCCAGCAGCGTCTCAGTATCAGGGCAATCGCACGCGCAGTACTTC.

For this clonotype: The junction and the germline gene differ at one end; a read error may be behind it. The rearrangement joins TRBV9 to TRBJ1-6; weak D call: TRBD1 (6 bases). Germline values: CDR1 SGDLS, CDR2 YYNGEE. The CDR3 spans 14 residues. CDR3 DNA: TGTGCCAGCAGCGCCGAGGGGGGTTTTTCACCCCCCCACTTT. Its protein is CASSAEGGFSPPHF.

This clonotype was counted many times. This chain uses TRBV6-6 with TRBJ2-7, with a possible D match to TRBD1 (5 bases). CDR3 size: 15 residues. Germline V gene data show CDR1 as MNHNY and CDR2 as SVGAGI (reference sequence). V lost 7 bases and J 3 bases, leaving 19 bases between the germline ends. The CDR3: CASKRFSEDNYEQYF. The CDR3 DNA reads TGTGCCAGCAAGAGGTTTTCCGAGGACAACTACGAGCAGTACTTC.

To note about this clonotype: A much larger clonotype is one base distant, so this may be a read error. The CDR3 DNA is TGTGCCAGCAGCCAAGAAGATTGGGCGGTTGAAAAACTGTTTTTT. Translation: CASSQEDWAVEKLFF. V is TRBV2 and J is TRBJ1-4; D is uncertain. In germline, CDR1 is SNHLY, CDR2 FYNNEI. The CDR3 is made up of 15 amino acids. The V and J ends lost 6 bases and 7 bases respectively, with 18 bases between them.

This clonotype appeared many times. V and J are TRBV19 and TRBJ2-3; D is possibly TRBD1 or TRBD2 (5 bases each). V lost 6 bases to trimming and J lost 6 bases, with 13 bases between them. Germline values: CDR1 LNHDA, CDR2 SQIVND (reference sequence). The CDR3 has 13 residues. In DNA form, the CDR3 reads TGTGCCAGTAGAAGGGACCCGAGGGATACGCAGTATTTT. This codes for CASRRDPRDTQYF. Looking up the rest from reference TRBV19 and TRBJ2-3 gives the full variable domain: DGGITQSPKYLFRKEGQNVTLSCEQNLNHDAMYWYRQDPGQGLRLIYYSQIVNDFQKGDIAEGYSVSREKKESFPLTVTSAQKNPTAFYLCASRRDPRDTQYFGPGTRLTVL.

This clonotype came up many times. The chain uses TRBV20-1 and TRBJ2-2; 8 bases line up with TRBD2. The germline V gene has CDR1 DFQATT and CDR2 SNEGSKA (reference sequence). V trimming: 0 bases; J trimming: 1 base; junction bases outside the gene matches: 7. This CDR3 is 17 amino acids long. CDR3 nucleotides: TGCAGTGCTAGAGACCCAAAAGCGGGAGTGAACACCGGGGAGCTGTTTTTT. Residues: CSARDPKAGVNTGELFF.

This clonotype was counted at least ten times. The chain joins TRBV5-1 to TRBJ2-5; 7 bases match TRBD1. With V trimmed by 4 bases and J by 2 bases, 8 bases remained unmatched. CDR3 length: 15 amino acids. CDR1 and CDR2 (germline): SGHRS, YFSETQ. The CDR3 region has the DNA TGCGCCAGCAGCGCCACAGGGGATTATCAAGAGACCCAGTACTTC. Protein sequence: CASSATGDYQETQYF.

This clonotype was seen repeatedly, ten times or more. This chain joins TRBV20-1 and TRBJ1-3; no clear D. The CDR3 has 15 amino acids. Trimming took off 0 bases at V and 0 bases at J, with 9 bases between the two ends. The germline gives CDR1 DFQATT, CDR2 SNEGSKA (reference sequence). Written as DNA, the CDR3 is TGCAGTGCTAGAGATCAACAGATCTCTGGAAACACCATATATTTT. This translates into CSARDQQISGNTIYF.

The rearrangement links TRBV7-2 to TRBJ1-1, with 11 bases matching TRBD1. CDR3 length equals 15 residues. V shed 6 bases, J shed 1 base, and the junction held 4 bases outside the gene matches. Per germline, CDR1 SGHTA and CDR2 FQGNSA. In DNA, the CDR3 is TGTGCCAGCAGTCTCGGGACAGGGGGGAACACTGAAGCTTTCTTT. It translates to CASSLGTGGNTEAFF.

V usage is TRBV29-1 and J usage is TRBJ1-2; 8 bases match TRBD1. CDR1 is SQVTM and CDR2 is ANQGSEA in the germline V gene. There are 13 residues in the CDR3. Unmatched junction bases numbered 12, after V lost 8 bases and J lost 7 bases. The CDR3 region has the DNA TGCAGCTTAGCTTCGACAGGGGCGGGTGGCTACACCTTC. Translation: CSLASTGAGGYTF.

For this clonotype: Since no conserved phenylalanine or tryptophan closes the CDR3, a read error is the likely cause. V gene TRBV12-3 or TRBV12-4 combines with J gene TRBJ1-1; D is perhaps TRBD1 (6 bases). CDR3 length: 13 residues. The V and J ends lost 6 bases and 4 bases respectively, with 12 bases between them. The CDR3 here is CASREDRPTEAFS. Here the CDR3 DNA reads TGTGCCAGCAGAGAGGACAGACCCACTGAAGCTTTCTCT.

This clonotype was recorded many times. The chain recombines TRBV9 with TRBJ2-2, with 16 bases aligning to TRBD2. The V gene's germline CDR1 is SGDLS and CDR2 YYNGEE. V lost 3 bases and J lost 8; bases outside the gene matches: 10. This CDR3 is built from 18 residues. DNA of the CDR3: TGTGCCAGCAGCGCGGGACTAGCGGGAGGGCCGGTCGAGGGGGAGCTGTTTTTT. This encodes CASSAGLAGGPVEGELFF.

This clonotype has a count of ten or more. The chain combines TRBV20-1 with TRBJ2-2, with D uncertain. The V gene lost 2 bases and the J gene lost 1 base, with 8 bases spanning the gap. The CDR3 is 14 amino acids. CDR1 DFQATT and CDR2 SNEGSKA come from the germline V gene (reference sequence). The CDR3, as DNA: TGCAGTGCTAGAACACAACTGAACACCGGGGAGCTGTTTTTT. Protein product: CSARTQLNTGELFF.

This clonotype was seen at least ten times. The chain has TRBV5-1 and TRBJ2-7, with unresolved D. Trimming stripped 4 bases from V and 9 bases from J, with 14 bases between. The CDR3 length is 12 residues. Germline V gives CDR1 SGHRS, CDR2 YFSETQ. CDR3 amino acids: CASSPNAAAQYF. CDR3 bases: TGCGCCAGCAGCCCGAACGCGGCCGCGCAGTACTTC. The full variable domain, in which reference TRBV5-1 and TRBJ2-7 provide the parts outside the CDR3, is KAGVTQTPRYLIKTRGQQVTLSCSPISGHRSVSWYQQTPGQGLQFLFEYFSETQRNKGNFPGRFSGRQFSNSRSEMNVSTLELGDSALYLCASSPNAAAQYFGPGTRLTVT.

There are a few counts of this clonotype. The V gene is TRBV6-5, the J gene TRBJ2-6; 10 bases match TRBD1. CDR1 and CDR2 from the germline V gene are MNHEY and SVGAGI. Trimming removed 5 bases from V and 2 bases from J; junction bases left unmatched: 12. The length of the CDR3 is 19 residues. In nucleotides, the CDR3 is TGTGCCAGCAGTCACTTGCCCAGACAGGGGGCTCCTGGGGCCAACGTCCTGACTTTC. Translating it yields CASSHLPRQGAPGANVLTF.

The chain links TRBV20-1 to TRBJ1-1; no clear D gene. Germline CDR1 is DFQATT and CDR2 is SNEGSKA (reference sequence). Trimming took off 5 bases at V and 3 bases at J, with 19 bases between the two ends. The CDR3 extends over 15 amino acids. The DNA for the CDR3 is TGCAGTGCTGTCCGCTACGAGCCGGAGGACACTGAAGCTTTCTTT. As protein: CSAVRYEPEDTEAFF.

This clonotype has a count of ten or more. The V call is TRBV3-1, the J call TRBJ2-6; D tentatively reads TRBD1 or TRBD2 (5 bases each). Germline-derived CDR1 and CDR2 are LGHDT and YNNKEL (reference sequence). The ends were cut back, 2 bases at V and 0 bases at J, with 11 bases in the middle. The CDR3 extends over 17 amino acids. The CDR3 here is CASSQPGRSSGANVLTF. Here the CDR3 DNA reads TGTGCCAGCAGCCAACCGGGACGGAGCTCTGGGGCCAACGTCCTGACTTTC.

The rearrangement uses TRBV7-3 and TRBJ1-2; unclear D gene. V lost 5 bases and J 4 bases, leaving 17 bases between the germline ends. CDR1 and CDR2 (germline): SGHTA, FQGTGA. The CDR3 sequence is 15 residues long. The CDR3 loop reads CASSAPSGYSYGYTF. DNA of the CDR3: TGTGCCAGCAGCGCCCCTAGTGGGTACAGCTATGGCTACACCTTC.

The chain is built from TRBV9 and TRBJ2-5, with 7 bases fitting TRBD2. After removal of 3 bases from V and 10 bases from J, the junction contained 3 bases not matched to a gene. Germline CDR1 is SGDLS and CDR2 is YYNGEE. The CDR3 contains 11 residues. DNA of the CDR3: TGTGCCAGCAGCGCTCTAGCGGACCAGTACTTC. This gives the protein CASSALADQYF.

This clonotype has ten or more counts. The chain carries TRBV7-2 and TRBJ2-3; D uncertain. The CDR3 is made up of 14 amino acids. Looked up from germline, CDR1 is SGHTA and CDR2 is FQGNSA. Between the trimmed V and J ends, which lost 2 bases and 1 base, there was a span of 7 bases. The CDR3 here is CASSLSRGTDTQYF. Here the CDR3 DNA reads TGTGCCAGCAGCTTATCCCGGGGCACAGATACGCAGTATTTT.